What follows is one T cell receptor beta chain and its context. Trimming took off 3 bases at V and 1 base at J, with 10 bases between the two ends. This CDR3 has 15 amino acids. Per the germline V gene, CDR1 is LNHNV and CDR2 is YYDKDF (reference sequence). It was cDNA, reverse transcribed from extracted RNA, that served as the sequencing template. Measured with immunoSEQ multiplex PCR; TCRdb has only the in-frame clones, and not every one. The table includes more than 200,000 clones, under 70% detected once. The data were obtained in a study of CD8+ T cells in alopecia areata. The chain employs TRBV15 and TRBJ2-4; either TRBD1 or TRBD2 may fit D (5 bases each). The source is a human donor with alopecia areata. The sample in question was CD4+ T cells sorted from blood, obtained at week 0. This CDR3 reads CATSSEGLAKNIQYF. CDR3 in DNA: TGTGCCACCAGCAGTGAGGGGCTGGCCAAAAACATTCAGTACTTC.